This T cell receptor beta chain was sequenced for a study of shared clonotypes between healthy human individuals. Study conclusions and caveats: Investigators expected sequencing depth to affect clonotype sharing among donors.

Note on this clone: No antigen is known for it.

J gave up 0 bases and V 7 bases, and 3 bases lay outside the gene matches. The CDR3 sequence is 13 residues long. Germline V gives CDR1 MDHEN, CDR2 SYDVKM. 300 ng DNA, some 30,000 T cell genomes, went into unsorted PBMC replicate PCRs. The repertoire was sequenced with immunoSEQ multiplex PCR; TCRdb's copy has only in-frame clones and lacks some. The sample yields fewer than 600,000 clones, roughly 79% seen once. Donors included only healthy HIV-negative adults lacking recent acute infections or vaccinations. The source is a woman aged 40 to 49 in good health. Some clones in this sample may be carry-over from other donors' samples. This sequence joins TRBV28 and TRBJ2-7, with TRBD2 matching 7 bases. Sequenced sample: PBMCs. The CDR3 region is CASKAGSSYEQYF. CDR3 nucleotide sequence: TGTGCCAGCAAAGCGGGGAGCTCCTACGAGCAGTACTTC.